These 12 T cell receptor beta chains originate from one sample sequenced in a study of T cells in Graves' hyperthyroidism and ophthalmopathy. The CDR3 regions of TCR beta were amplified from RNA transcripts. First-round RT-PCR with HTBI primers amplified the TCR CDR3 region. TCRdb re-derived calls from the multiplex PCR reads in MiXCR, one entry per CDR3 protein. The table lists around 560,000 distinct CDR3 sequences, over 15% of them singletons. The specimen sequenced was blood. The source of these receptors is a woman younger than 35 with Graves' hyperthyroidism.

This chain connects TRBV7-9 to TRBJ2-7; a possible D gene is TRBD2 (5 bases). Trimming removed 7 bases from V and 5 bases from J, with 21 bases in between. The CDR3 is 15 amino acids. Per germline, CDR1 SEHNR and CDR2 FQNEAQ (reference sequence). Written as DNA, the CDR3 is TGTGCCAGCACCCACCGGGAATCGGGTTTCCACGAGCAGTACTTC. Protein product: CASTHRESGFHEQYF. The variable domain in full, with the rest retrieved from reference TRBV7-9 and TRBJ2-7, is DTGVSQNPRHKITKRGQNVTFRCDPISEHNRLYWYRQTLGQGPEFLTYFQNEAQLEKSRLLSDRFSAERPKGSFSTLEIQRTEQGDSAMYLCASTHRESGFHEQYFGPGTRLTVT.

This clonotype was counted ten times or more. This chain joins TRBV7-9 and TRBJ2-3; 7 nucleotides line up with TRBD2. Germline CDR1 and CDR2: SEHNR and FQNEAQ (reference sequence). V lost 0 bases to trimming and J lost 7 bases; unmatched junction nucleotides: 7. This CDR3 is built from 15 residues. The chain's CDR3 is CASSLAGGPMNTQYF. The CDR3 DNA is TGTGCCAGCAGCTTAGCGGGAGGGCCAATGAATACGCAGTATTTT.

This clonotype was counted only a few times. The CDR3 nucleotides are TGTGCCAGCAGCTTTTGCGGGGCGTGCACAGATACGCAGTATTTT. It yields the protein CASSFCGACTDTQYF. The chain has TRBV7-3 and TRBJ2-3, with a tentative D call TRBD2 (6 bases). V was trimmed by 3 bases and J by 1 base, leaving 11 bases between them. The CDR3 is 15 amino acids. In germline, CDR1 is SGHTA, CDR2 FQGTGA.

A word on this clonotype: It may be a read error: a sequence one base away is much more abundant. A read error is likely, as this CDR3 ends without the conserved phenylalanine or tryptophan. The CDR3 coding sequence is TGTGCCAGCACCGCCAGCGGGAAAAGCGAGCAGTACCTC. Amino acid sequence: CASTASGKSEQYL. The chain carries TRBV28 and TRBJ2-7; 7 bases line up with TRBD2. This CDR3 has 13 residues. V lost 7 bases, J lost 6 bases, and 9 bases stayed unmatched. Germline assignment: CDR1 MDHEN and CDR2 SYDVKM.

This chain links TRBV29-1 with TRBJ1-1; D is perhaps TRBD1 (6 bases). Per the germline V gene, CDR1 is SQVTM and CDR2 is ANQGSEA. This CDR3 has 14 amino acids. The V gene lost 2 bases and the J gene lost 7 bases, with 17 bases spanning the gap. The CDR3 sequence is CSVEQGIPKSEAFF. The CDR3 DNA reads TGCAGCGTTGAACAGGGGATCCCAAAGAGTGAAGCTTTCTTT.

There are a few counts of this clonotype. The chain couples TRBV7-9 to TRBJ1-4, with D hard to call. The CDR3 runs 13 residues. V was trimmed by 3 bases and J by 7 bases, leaving 9 bases between them. CDR1 and CDR2 from the germline V gene are SEHNR and FQNEAQ (reference sequence). This CDR3 is CASSFRLGEKLFF. The CDR3 nucleotides are TGTGCCAGCAGCTTCCGGCTAGGTGAAAAACTGTTTTTT.

This clonotype has only a few counts. V is TRBV28 and J is TRBJ2-1, with 8 bases lining up with TRBD1. The V gene end was trimmed by 5 bases and the J gene end by 0 bases; junction bases not matched to a gene: 9. The CDR3 is 17 amino acids. Germline-derived CDR1 and CDR2 are MDHEN and SYDVKM. The chain's CDR3 is CASSPPDRAFSYNEQFF. DNA for the CDR3: TGTGCCAGCAGTCCACCGGACAGGGCTTTCTCCTACAATGAGCAGTTCTTC.

This clonotype was seen many times. The rearrangement links TRBV28 to TRBJ2-7, with D tentatively TRBD2 (6 bases). CDR1 MDHEN and CDR2 SYDVKM come from the germline V gene. The V gene lost 3 bases and the J gene lost 3 bases, with 30 bases spanning the gap. The CDR3 runs to 20 residues. CDR3 DNA: TGTGCCAGCAGTTTCGACTTCCGGGACGGGAGAGTACCTCCACTCTACGAGCAGTACTTC. Protein product: CASSFDFRDGRVPPLYEQYF.

This chain joins TRBV13 and TRBJ2-6; D may be TRBD2 (5 bases). Trimming took 5 bases from V and 3 from J, leaving 14 bases between them. The CDR3 length is 16 residues. Germline V gene lookup returns CDR1 PRHDT and CDR2 FYEKMQ (reference sequence). CDR3: CASSGEGTDGANVLTF. The CDR3 region has the DNA TGTGCCAGCAGCGGTGAGGGTACGGATGGGGCCAACGTCCTGACTTTC.

This chain uses TRBV7-9 with TRBJ2-1, with TRBD2 as a possible D gene (6 bases). Germline values: CDR1 SEHNR, CDR2 FQNEAQ (reference sequence). The CDR3 extends over 15 amino acids. V lost 4 bases and J 0 bases, leaving 10 bases between the germline ends. This chain's CDR3 is CASSSRLDSYNEQFF. DNA of the CDR3: TGTGCCAGCAGCTCAAGACTAGACTCCTACAATGAGCAGTTCTTC.

About this clonotype itself: This may be a read error: a much more frequent sequence differs by one nucleotide. The J gene is TRBJ1-1, the V gene TRBV5-1; 7 bases map to TRBD1. V dropped 3 bases and J dropped 1; count of bases not matched to a gene: 12. Germline V lookup: CDR1 SGHRS, CDR2 YFSETQ. The CDR3 runs to 17 residues. The CDR3 bases are TGCGCCAGCAGCTGGGAGGAAGGGGGCAGAAGGAACACTGAAGCTTTCTTT. Its protein is CASSWEEGGRRNTEAFF.

This clonotype has at least ten counts. The chain uses TRBV12-3 or TRBV12-4 and TRBJ1-1, with no clear D. The CDR3 runs to 12 residues. The V gene lost 6 bases and the J gene lost 6 bases, with 11 bases spanning the gap. CDR3 sequence (DNA): TGTGCCAGCAGCCCCGATCGGGCTGAAGCTTTCTTT. It specifies CASSPDRAEAFF.